This TCR beta chain was sequenced during a study of T cell responses to AZD1222 COVID-19 vaccine (dated by TCRdb to about 2021). Regarding the research as a whole: AZD1222 recipients whose second dose came at about 4 weeks and those whose second dose came at about 12 weeks were combined into one group, since spike-specific TCR depth and breadth did not differ between the two schedules. TCR sequencing was performed for 230 to 250 trial participants, of whom 200 to 220 were given two doses of AZD1222 and around 26 were given two doses of MenACWY control vaccine. Enrollment into the trials was organized by age into subgroups of 18-55, 56-69 and 70-plus years, and those subgroups contained approximately 160, 26 and 62 TCR-sequenced participants, respectively. Beyond this particular receptor, the publication reports: CD4 TCRs associated with the vaccine covered the entire spike protein, and the dominant responses were in regions 160-218 and 743-854. No day 14 peak-response samples were available, so repertoires were characterized only after the peak T cell response. Spike-specific TCR breadth and depth rose significantly after two AZD1222 doses compared with day 0 and with MenACWY recipients. Participants were mostly white British and included more females than males, and it was suggested by the authors that clonal diversity may have been underestimated. Reportedly, close to half of the unique spike-specific TCRs recognized epitopes lying outside the regions that are mutated in the B.1.351 and B.1.1.7 variants. Conclusions about previously exposed vaccinees are limited, since just five or six AZD1222 recipients were seropositive for SARS-CoV-2 at baseline. In the small 56-69-year group, the increase in depth fell short of significance, most likely because of low power.

With regard to this clone: Its binding antigen is unknown. No qualities accompany the bases; no much larger clone lies one base away.

The CDR3 has 15 amino acids, counting the end cysteine and phenylalanine. Only the CDR3 DNA is retained, 45 bases long and in frame from the first base. The trim is 5 bases for V and 1 base for J, with a gap of 13 bases between the germline ends. Per the germline V gene, MRHNA is the CDR1 and SNTAGT is the CDR2. The time point label, read with the paper, signifies: baseline before first vaccination. Vaccinee samples were obtained from the UK trials COV001 and COV002, which included a single-blind randomized controlled phase 2/3 trial of AZD1222 (ChAdOx1 nCoV-19) in healthy adults. Trial participant PBMC samples were collected at day 0 and day 28 after the second dose for TCRbeta chain sequencing. The CDR3 regions of human TCRbeta chains were analyzed by immunosequencing. Regarding the original processing steps: Repertoire TCRs were checked for matches against a reference library of SARS-CoV-2-specific TCRs that had been generated using the MIRA antigen-specificity platform. Breadth was defined as the fraction of unique TCRs that were SARS-CoV-2-associated, and depth was defined as the fraction of total T cells that were SARS-CoV-2-associated. Using the MIRA data, every spike-specific TCR was mapped to the spike region that the TCR reacted to and assigned to either a CD4 or a CD8 class. Log10-transformed breadth and depth values were compared by one-way ANOVA with Sidak's multiple comparisons tests. TCRdb took over this immuneACCESS table, retaining in-frame rearrangements with V and J assigned. Such tables are incomplete; in checked studies, under half of the missing clones stem from an unresolved V gene, and the remainder is unexplained. V and J calls and clone size are as listed in that table; D and trimming were resolved from the DNA. The sample table lists more than 95,000 clones, roughly nine tenths of them with a count of one. The ten largest clones take up under 4.5% of the sample.

This TCR was sampled from an adult in good health. The V gene is TRBV6-4 and the J gene is TRBJ2-3; the best D guess is TRBD2, with 6 bases matching. Here the sequenced sample was peripheral blood, taken on day 0 of AZD1222 vaccination. Here is the DNA: TGTGCCAGCAGTCCTTCGGGGGAAGGCACAGATACGCAGTATTTT. Translation gives CASSPSGEGTDTQYF.